The TCR beta chain described here comes from a study of blood T cell repertoires in COVID-19. Method: immunoSEQ multiplex PCR; TCRdb's copy keeps in-frame clones and lacks some. Found here are 80,000 to 100,000 clones, about 90% of them singletons; the top ten hold 1.5%. This CDR3 is 14 amino acids long. The germline V gene encodes CDR1 LGHNA and CDR2 YSLEER. Trimming took 0 bases from V and 9 from J, leaving 12 bases between them. The TCR originated in a human donor with active COVID-19. The donor label of this sample is uncertain. The gene calls are TRBV4-3 and TRBJ2-1, with a tentative D call TRBD1 (6 bases). Input material: peripheral blood. CDR3 DNA: TGCGCCAGCAGCCAAGATCAGGGGATGGGTGAGCAGTTCTTC. This translates into CASSQDQGMGEQFF.